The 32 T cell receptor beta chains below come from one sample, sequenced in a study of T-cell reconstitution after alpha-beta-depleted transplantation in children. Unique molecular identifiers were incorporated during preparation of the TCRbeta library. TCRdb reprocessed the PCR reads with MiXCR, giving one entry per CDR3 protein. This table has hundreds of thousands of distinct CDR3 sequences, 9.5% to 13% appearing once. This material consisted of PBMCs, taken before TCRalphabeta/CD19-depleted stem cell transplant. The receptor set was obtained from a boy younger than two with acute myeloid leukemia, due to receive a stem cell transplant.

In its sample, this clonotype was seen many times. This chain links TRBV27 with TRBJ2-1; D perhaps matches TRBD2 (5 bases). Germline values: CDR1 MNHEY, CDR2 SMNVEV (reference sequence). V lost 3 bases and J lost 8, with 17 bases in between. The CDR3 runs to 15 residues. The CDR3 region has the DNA TGTGCCAGCAGTTTCGTGGCTAGCCCTATTTATGAGCAGTTCTTC. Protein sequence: CASSFVASPIYEQFF.

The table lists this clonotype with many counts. CDR3 in amino acids: CASSLTQGRSGNTIYF. DNA for the CDR3: TGTGCCAGCAGCTTAACACAGGGGCGCTCTGGAAACACCATATATTTT. This chain joins TRBV7-9 and TRBJ1-3; 7 bases align to TRBD1. CDR1 and CDR2 (germline): SEHNR, FQNEAQ (reference sequence). The CDR3 contains 16 residues. V shed 2 bases and J 0 bases; nucleotides not matched to a gene: 4.

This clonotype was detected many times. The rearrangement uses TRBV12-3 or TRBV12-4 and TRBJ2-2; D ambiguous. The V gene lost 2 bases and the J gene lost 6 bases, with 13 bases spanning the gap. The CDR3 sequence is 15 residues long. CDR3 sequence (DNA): TGTGCCAGCAGTTTACGGGCGTCCCGAGCCGGGGAGCTGTTTTTT. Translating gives CASSLRASRAGELFF.

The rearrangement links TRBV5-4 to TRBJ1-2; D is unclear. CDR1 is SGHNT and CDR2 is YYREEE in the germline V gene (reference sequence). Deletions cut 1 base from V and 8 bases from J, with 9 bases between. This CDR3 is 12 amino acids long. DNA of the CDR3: TGTGCCAGCAGCTTGAAGGGTTTCGGCTACACCTTC. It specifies CASSLKGFGYTF.

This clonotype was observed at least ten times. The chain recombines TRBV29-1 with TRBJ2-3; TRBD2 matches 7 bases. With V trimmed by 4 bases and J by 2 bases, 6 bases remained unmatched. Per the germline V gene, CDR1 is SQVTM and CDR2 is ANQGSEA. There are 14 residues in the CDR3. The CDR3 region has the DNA TGCAGCGTTGTGGCTAGCGGAGTCACAGATACGCAGTATTTT. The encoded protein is CSVVASGVTDTQYF.

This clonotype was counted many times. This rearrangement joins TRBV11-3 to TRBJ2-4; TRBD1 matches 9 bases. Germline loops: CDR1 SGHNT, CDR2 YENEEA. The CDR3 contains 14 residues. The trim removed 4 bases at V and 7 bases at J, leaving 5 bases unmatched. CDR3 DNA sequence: TGTGCCAGCAGCTCTGACAGGGGGACGAACATTCAGTACTTC. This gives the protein CASSSDRGTNIQYF. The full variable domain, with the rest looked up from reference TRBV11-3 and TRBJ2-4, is EAGVVQSPRYKIIEKKQPVAFWCNPISGHNTLYWYLQNLGQGPELLIRYENEEAVDDSQLPKDRFSAERLKGVDSTLKIQPAELGDSAVYLCASSSDRGTNIQYFGAGTRLSVL.

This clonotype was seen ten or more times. The CDR3 DNA is TGTGCCAGCAGCCGCAGGGGGGAGACCCAGTACTTC. Amino acids: CASSRRGETQYF. The chain carries TRBV9 and TRBJ2-5; TRBD1 matches 7 bases. CDR3 length: 12 amino acids. Germline CDR1 reads SGDLS; CDR2 reads YYNGEE. J gave up 5 bases and V 4 bases, and 2 bases lay outside the gene matches.

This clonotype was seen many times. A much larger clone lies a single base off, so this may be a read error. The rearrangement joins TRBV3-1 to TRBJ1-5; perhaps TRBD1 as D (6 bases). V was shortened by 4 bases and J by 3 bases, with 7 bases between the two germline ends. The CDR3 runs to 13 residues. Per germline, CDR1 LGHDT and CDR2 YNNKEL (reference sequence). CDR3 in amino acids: CASSRDINQPQHF. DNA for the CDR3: TGTGCCAGCAGCCGGGACATCAATCAGCCCCAGCATTTT. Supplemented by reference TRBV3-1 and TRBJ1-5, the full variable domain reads DTAVSQTPKYLVTQMGNDKSIKCEQNLGHDTMYWYKQDSKKFLKIMFSYNNKELIINETVPNRFSPKSPDKAHLNLHINSLELGDSAVYFCASSRDINQPQHFGDGTRLSIL.

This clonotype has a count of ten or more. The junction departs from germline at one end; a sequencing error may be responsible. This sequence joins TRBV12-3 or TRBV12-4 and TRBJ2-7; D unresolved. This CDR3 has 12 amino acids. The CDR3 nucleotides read TGTGCCAGCAGTTTATGGCCAGCCGAGCGGTACTTC. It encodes CASSLWPAERYF.

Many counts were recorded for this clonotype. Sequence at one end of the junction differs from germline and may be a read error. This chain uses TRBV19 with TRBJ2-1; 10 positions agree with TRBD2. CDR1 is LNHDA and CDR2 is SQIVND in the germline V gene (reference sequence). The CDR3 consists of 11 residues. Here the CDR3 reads CASSTSGSKDF. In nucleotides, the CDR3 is TGTGCCAGTAGTACTAGCGGGAGCAAGGACTTC.

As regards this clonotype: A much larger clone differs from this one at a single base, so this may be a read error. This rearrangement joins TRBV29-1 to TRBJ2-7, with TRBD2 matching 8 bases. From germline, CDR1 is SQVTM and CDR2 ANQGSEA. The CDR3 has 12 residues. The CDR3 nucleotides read TGCAGCGTTGAAACGGCCAGCGGGAGTCCCTCCTTC. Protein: CSVETASGSPSF.

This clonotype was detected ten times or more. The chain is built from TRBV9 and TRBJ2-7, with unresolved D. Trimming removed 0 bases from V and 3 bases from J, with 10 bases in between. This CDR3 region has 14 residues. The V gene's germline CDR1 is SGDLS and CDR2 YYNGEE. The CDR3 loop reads CASSVEGLGYEQYF. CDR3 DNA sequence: TGTGCCAGCAGCGTAGAGGGTCTGGGCTACGAGCAGTACTTC.

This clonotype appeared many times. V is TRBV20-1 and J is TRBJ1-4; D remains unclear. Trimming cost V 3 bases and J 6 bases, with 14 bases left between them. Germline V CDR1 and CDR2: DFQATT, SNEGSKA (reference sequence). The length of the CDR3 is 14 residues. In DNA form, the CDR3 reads TGCAGTGCTAGTTTTCGTCAGGCGGATGAAAAACTGTTTTTT. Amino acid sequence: CSASFRQADEKLFF.

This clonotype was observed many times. As DNA, the CDR3 is TGTGCCAGCAGTTCCGGACTAGCGGACGTATACAATGAGCAGTTCTTC. Its translation is CASSSGLADVYNEQFF. This chain links TRBV12-3 or TRBV12-4 with TRBJ2-1; the match to TRBD2 covers 10 bases. V shed 4 bases, J shed 4 bases, and the junction held 7 bases outside the gene matches. The CDR3 covers 16 residues.

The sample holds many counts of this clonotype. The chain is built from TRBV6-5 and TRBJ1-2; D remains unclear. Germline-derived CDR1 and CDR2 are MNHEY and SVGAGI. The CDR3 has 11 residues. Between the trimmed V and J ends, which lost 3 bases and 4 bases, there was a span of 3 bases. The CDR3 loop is CASSYGYGYTF. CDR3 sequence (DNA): TGTGCCAGCAGTTATGGCTATGGCTACACCTTC.

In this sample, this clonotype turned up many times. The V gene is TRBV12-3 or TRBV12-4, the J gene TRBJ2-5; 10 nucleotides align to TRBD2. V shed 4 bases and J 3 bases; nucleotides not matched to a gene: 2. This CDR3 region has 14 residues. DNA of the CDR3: TGTGCCAGCAGTTCAAGCGGGGGGGAAGAGACCCAGTACTTC. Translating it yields CASSSSGGEETQYF.

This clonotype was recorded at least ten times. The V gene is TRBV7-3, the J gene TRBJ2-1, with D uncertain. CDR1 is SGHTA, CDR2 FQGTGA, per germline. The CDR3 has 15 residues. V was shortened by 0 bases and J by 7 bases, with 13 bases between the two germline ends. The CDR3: CASSLTDGLTNEQFF. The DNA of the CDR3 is TGTGCCAGCAGCTTAACCGATGGGCTAACTAATGAGCAGTTCTTC.

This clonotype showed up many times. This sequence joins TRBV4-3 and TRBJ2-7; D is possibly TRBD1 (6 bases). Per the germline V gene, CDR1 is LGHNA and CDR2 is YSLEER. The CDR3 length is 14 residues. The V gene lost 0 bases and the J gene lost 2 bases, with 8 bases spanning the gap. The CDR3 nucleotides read TGCGCCAGCAGCCAAGACAGGGGTCCCTACGAGCAGTACTTC. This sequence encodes CASSQDRGPYEQYF.

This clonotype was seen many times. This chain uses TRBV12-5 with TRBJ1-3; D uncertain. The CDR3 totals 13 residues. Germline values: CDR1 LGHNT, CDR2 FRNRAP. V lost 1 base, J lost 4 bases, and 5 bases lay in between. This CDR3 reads CASGLERGNTIYF. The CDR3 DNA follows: TGTGCTAGTGGTTTGGAGAGAGGAAACACCATATATTTT.

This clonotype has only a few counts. CDR3 in amino acids: CASSPQGADGDREQYF. Here the CDR3 DNA reads TGTGCCAGCAGTCCCCAGGGGGCCGACGGGGATCGCGAGCAGTACTTC. The rearrangement links TRBV12-3 or TRBV12-4 to TRBJ2-7; TRBD1 matches 8 bases. The trim removed 5 bases at V and 6 bases at J, leaving 15 bases unmatched. This CDR3 is built from 16 residues.

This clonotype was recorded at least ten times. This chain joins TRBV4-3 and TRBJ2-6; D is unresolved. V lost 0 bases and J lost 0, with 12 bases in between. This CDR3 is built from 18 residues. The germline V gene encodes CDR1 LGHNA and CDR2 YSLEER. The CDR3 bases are TGCGCCAGCAGCCAAGATCCGCGCGGCAGCTCTGGGGCCAACGTCCTGACTTTC. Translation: CASSQDPRGSSGANVLTF.

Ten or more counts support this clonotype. Here the CDR3 DNA reads TGTGCCAGCAGTTTGGGCAATCGCGGCTACACCTTC. This sequence encodes CASSLGNRGYTF. This sequence joins TRBV12-3 or TRBV12-4 and TRBJ1-2; D call uncertain. The length of the CDR3 is 12 residues. Trimming removed 3 bases at V and 8 bases at J, with 10 bases between.

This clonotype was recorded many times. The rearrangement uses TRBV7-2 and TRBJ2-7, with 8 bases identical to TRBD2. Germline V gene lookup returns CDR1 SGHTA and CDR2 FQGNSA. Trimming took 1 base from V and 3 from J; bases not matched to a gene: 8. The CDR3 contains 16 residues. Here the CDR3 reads CASSLVGGLGNYEQYF. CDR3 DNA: TGTGCCAGCAGCTTAGTTGGGGGACTAGGAAACTACGAGCAGTACTTC.

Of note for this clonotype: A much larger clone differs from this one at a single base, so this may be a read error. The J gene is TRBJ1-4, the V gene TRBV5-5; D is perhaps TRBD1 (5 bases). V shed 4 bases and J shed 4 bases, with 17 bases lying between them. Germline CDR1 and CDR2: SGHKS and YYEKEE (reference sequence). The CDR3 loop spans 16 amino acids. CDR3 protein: CASSIVPTGGNEKLFF. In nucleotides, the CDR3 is TGTGCCAGCAGCATTGTCCCCACGGGGGGTAATGAAAAACTGTTTTTT.

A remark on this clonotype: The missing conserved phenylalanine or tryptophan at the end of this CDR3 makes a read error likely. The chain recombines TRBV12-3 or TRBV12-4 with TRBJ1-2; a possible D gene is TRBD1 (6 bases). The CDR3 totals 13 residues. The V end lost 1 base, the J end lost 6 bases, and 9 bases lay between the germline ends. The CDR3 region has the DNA TGTGCCAGCAGTTTAGGCAGGGGCGATGGCTACACCGTC. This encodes CASSLGRGDGYTV.

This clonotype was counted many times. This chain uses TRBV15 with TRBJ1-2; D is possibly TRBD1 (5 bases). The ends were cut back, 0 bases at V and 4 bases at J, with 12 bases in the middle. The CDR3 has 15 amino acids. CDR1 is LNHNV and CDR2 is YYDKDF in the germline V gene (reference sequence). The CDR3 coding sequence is TGTGCCACCAGCAGAGATCTAGGGGTCGCCTATGGCTACACCTTC. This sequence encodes CATSRDLGVAYGYTF.

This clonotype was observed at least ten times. CDR3 sequence: CASSPTWTGGGYTF. The CDR3 region has the DNA TGTGCCAGCAGCCCTACCTGGACAGGGGGAGGCTACACCTTC. The chain couples TRBV7-2 to TRBJ1-2, with 10 bases aligning to TRBD1. The V gene end was trimmed by 5 bases and the J gene end by 8 bases; junction bases not matched to a gene: 8. CDR3 length: 14 residues. Germline CDR1 SGHTA, CDR2 FQGNSA.

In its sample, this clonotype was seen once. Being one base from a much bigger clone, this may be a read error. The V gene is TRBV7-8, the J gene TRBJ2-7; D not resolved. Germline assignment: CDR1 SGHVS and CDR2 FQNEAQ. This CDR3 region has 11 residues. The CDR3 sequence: CASSLRNDQYF. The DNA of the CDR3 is TGTGCCAGCAGCTTAAGGAACGACCAGTACTTC.

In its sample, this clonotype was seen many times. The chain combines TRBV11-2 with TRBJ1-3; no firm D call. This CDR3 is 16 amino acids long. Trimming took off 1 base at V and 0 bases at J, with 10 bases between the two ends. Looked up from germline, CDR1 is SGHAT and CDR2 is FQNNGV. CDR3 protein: CASSLGRRTSGNTIYF. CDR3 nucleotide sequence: TGTGCCAGCAGCTTAGGTCGACGCACCTCTGGAAACACCATATATTTT. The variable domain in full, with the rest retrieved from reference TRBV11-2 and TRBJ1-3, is EAGVAQSPRYKIIEKRQSVAFWCNPISGHATLYWYQQILGQGPKLLIQFQNNGVVDDSQLPKDRFSAERLKGVDSTLKIQPAKLEDSAVYLCASSLGRRTSGNTIYFGEGSWLTVV.

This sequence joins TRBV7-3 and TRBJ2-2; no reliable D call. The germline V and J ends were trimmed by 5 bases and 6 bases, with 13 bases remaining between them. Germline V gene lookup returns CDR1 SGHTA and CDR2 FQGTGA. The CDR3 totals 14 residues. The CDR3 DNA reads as TGTGCCAGCAGCCCACCTGGGCAGGCCGGGGAGCTGTTTTTT. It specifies CASSPPGQAGELFF.

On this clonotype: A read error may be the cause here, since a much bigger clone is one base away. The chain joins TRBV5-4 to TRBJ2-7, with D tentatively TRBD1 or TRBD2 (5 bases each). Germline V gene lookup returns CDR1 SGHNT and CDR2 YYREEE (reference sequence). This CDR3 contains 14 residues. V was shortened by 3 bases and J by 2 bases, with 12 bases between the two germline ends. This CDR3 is CASSSGTATYEQYF. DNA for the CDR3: TGTGCCAGCAGCTCCGGGACCGCTACCTACGAGCAGTACTTC.

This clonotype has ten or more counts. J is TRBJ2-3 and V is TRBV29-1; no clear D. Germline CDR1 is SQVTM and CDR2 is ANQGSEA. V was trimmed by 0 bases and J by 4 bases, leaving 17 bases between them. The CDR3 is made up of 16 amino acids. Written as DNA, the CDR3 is TGCAGCGTTGAAGATTTCGAGTCCTGGGTTGCAGATACGCAGTATTTT. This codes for CSVEDFESWVADTQYF.